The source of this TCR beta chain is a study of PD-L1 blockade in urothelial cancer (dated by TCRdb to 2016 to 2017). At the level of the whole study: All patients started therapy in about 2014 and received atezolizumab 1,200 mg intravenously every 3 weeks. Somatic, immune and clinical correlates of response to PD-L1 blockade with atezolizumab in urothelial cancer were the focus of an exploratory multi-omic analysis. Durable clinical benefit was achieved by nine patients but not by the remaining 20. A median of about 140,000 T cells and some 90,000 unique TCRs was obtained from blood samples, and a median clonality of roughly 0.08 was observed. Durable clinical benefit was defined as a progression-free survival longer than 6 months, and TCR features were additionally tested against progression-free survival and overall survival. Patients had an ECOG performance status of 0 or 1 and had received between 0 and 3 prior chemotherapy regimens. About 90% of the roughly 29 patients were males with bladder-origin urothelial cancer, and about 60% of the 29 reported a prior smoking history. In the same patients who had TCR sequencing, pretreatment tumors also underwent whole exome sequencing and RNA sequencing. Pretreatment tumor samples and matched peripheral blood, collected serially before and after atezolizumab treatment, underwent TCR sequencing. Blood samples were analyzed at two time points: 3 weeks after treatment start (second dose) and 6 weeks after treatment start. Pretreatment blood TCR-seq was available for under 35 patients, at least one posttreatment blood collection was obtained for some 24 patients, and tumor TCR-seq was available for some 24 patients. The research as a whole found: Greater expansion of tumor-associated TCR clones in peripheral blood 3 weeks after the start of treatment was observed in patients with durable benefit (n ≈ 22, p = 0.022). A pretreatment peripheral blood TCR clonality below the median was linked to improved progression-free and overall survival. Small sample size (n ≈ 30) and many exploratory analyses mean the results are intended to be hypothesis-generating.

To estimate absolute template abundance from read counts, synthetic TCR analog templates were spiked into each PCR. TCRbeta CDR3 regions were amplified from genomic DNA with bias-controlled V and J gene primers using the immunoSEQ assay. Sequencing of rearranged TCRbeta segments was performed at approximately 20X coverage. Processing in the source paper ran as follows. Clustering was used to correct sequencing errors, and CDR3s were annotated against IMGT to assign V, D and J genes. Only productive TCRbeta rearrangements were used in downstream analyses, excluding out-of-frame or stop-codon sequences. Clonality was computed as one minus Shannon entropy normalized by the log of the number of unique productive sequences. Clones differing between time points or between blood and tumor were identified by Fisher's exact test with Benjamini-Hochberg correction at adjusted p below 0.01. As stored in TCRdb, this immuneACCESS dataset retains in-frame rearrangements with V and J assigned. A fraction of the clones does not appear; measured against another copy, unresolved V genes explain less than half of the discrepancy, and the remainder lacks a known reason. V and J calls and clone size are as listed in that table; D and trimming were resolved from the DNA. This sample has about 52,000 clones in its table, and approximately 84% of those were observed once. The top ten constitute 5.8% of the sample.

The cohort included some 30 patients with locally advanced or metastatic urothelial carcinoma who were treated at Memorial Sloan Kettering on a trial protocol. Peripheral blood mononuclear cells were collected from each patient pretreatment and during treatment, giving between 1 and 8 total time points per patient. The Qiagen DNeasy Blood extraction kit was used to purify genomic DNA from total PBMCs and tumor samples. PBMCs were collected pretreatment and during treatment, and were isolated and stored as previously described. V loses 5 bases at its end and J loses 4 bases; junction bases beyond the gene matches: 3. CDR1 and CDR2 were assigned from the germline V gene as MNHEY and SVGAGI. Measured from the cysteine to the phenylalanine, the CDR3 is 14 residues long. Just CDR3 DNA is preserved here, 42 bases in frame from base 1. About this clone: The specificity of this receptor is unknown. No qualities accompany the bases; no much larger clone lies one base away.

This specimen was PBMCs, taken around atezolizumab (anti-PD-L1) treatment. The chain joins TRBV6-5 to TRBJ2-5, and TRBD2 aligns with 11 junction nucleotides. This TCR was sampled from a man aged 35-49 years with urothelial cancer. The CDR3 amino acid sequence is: CASSQGLAGETQYF. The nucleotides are TGTGCCAGCAGTCAAGGACTAGCGGGAGAGACCCAGTACTTC.